This T cell receptor beta chain was captured by sequencing in a study of blood T cells in healthy people across ages. V shed 0 bases, J shed 4 bases, and the junction held 9 bases outside the gene matches. This CDR3 is 17 amino acids long. In germline, CDR1 is SGDLS, CDR2 YYNGEE. Sample-barcoded 5' priming and a J-beta primer mix drove a second PCR of about 6 to 12 cycles. TCRdb re-called the 5' RACE reads with MiXCR, one entry per CDR3 protein. The data show about a million distinct CDR3 sequences, under 50% seen once. This sequence was found in a man younger than 45 in good health. The chain uses TRBV9 and TRBJ2-3, with 9 bases lining up with TRBD2. Specimen: blood. The chain's CDR3 is CASSVVGSGGGADTQYF. In DNA, the CDR3 is TGTGCCAGCAGCGTAGTAGGTAGCGGGGGCGGGGCAGATACGCAGTATTTT.